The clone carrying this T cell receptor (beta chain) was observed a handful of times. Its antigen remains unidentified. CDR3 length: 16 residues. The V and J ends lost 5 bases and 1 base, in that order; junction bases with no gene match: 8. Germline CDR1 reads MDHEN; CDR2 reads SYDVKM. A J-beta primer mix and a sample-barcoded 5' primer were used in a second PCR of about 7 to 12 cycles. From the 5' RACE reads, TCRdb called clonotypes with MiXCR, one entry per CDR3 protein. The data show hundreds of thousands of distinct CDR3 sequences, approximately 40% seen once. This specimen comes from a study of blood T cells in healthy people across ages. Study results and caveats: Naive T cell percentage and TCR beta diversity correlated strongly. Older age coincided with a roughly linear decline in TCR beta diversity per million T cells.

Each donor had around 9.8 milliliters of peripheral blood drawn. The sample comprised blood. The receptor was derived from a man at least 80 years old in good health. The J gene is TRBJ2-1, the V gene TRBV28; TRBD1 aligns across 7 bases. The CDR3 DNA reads TGTGCCAGCAGTCCCCGGACAGGACCTTCCTACAATGAGCAGTTCTTC. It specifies CASSPRTGPSYNEQFF.